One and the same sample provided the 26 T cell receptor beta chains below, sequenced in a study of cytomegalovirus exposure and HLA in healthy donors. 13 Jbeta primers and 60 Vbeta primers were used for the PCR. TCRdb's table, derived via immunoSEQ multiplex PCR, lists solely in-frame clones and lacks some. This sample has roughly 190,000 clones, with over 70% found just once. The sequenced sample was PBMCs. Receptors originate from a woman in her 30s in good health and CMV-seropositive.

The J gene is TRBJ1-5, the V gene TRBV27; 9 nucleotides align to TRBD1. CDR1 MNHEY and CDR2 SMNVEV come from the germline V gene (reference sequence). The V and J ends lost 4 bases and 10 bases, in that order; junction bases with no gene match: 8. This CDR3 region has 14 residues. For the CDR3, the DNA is TGTGCCAGCAGTTACAGGGGGCCCTTCGGACCCCAGCATTTT. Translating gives CASSYRGPFGPQHF.

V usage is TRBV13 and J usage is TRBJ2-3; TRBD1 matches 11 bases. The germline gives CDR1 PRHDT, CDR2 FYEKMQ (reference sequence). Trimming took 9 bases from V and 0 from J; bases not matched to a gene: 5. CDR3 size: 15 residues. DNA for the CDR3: TGTGCCAGTACGGACAGGGGGCTAAGCACAGATACGCAGTATTTT. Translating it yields CASTDRGLSTDTQYF.

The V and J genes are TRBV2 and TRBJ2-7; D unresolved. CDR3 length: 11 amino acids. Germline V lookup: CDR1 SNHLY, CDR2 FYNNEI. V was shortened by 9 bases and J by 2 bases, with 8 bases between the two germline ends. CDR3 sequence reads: CASSLAYEQYF. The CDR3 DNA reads TGTGCCAGTTCTTTAGCCTACGAGCAGTACTTC.

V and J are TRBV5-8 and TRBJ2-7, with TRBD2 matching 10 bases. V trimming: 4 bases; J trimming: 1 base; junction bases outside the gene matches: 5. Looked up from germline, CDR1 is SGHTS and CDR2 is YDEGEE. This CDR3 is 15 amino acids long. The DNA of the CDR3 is TGTGCCAGCAGCGTCATAGCGGGAGGTTCCTACGAGCAGTACTTC. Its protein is CASSVIAGGSYEQYF.

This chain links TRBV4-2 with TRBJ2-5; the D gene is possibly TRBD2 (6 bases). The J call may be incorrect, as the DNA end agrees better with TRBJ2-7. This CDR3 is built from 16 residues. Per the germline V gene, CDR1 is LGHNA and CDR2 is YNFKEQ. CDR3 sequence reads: CASSQDLGGGPYEQYF. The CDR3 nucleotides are TGTGCCAGCAGCCAAGATCTGGGGGGTGGGCCCTACGAGCAGTACTTC.

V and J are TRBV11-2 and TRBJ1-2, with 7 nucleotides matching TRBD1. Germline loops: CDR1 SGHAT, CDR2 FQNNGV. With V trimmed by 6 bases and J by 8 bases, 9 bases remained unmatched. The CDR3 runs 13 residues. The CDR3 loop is CASRKDRAHGYTF. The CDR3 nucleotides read TGTGCCAGCAGAAAAGACAGGGCTCACGGCTACACCTTC.

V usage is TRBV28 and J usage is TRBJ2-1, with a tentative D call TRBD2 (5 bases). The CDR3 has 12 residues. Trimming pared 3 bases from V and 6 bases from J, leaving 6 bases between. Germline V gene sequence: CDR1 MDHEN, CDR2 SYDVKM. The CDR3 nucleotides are TGTGCCAGCAGTTTGAGCGGCAATGAGCAGTTCTTC. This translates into CASSLSGNEQFF.

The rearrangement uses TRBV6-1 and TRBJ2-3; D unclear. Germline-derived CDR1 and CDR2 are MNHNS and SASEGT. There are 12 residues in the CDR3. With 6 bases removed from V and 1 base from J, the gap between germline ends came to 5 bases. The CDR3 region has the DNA TGTGCCAGCAGGGTAGGCACAGATACGCAGTATTTT. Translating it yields CASRVGTDTQYF.

CDR3 DNA sequence: TGTGCCAGCAGTGGGTCGGGGAGCTCCTATAATTCACCCCTCCACTTT. Protein product: CASSGSGSSYNSPLHF. This rearrangement joins TRBV2 to TRBJ1-6; D not certain. CDR1 SNHLY and CDR2 FYNNEI come from the germline V gene. The length of the CDR3 is 16 residues. The germline V and J ends were trimmed by 4 bases and 0 bases, with 10 bases remaining between them.

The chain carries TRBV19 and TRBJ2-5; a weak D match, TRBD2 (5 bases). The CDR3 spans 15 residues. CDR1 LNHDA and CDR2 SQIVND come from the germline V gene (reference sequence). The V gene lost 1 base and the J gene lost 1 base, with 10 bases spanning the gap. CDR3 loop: CASSIGTRAQETQYF. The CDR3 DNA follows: TGTGCCAGTAGTATAGGAACTAGAGCCCAAGAGACCCAGTACTTC.

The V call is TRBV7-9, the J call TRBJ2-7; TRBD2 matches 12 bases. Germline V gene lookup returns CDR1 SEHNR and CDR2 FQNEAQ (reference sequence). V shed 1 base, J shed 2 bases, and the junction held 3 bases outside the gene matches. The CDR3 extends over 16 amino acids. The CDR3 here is CASSLELAGGAYEQYF. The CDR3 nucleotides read TGTGCCAGCAGCTTAGAGCTAGCGGGAGGGGCCTACGAGCAGTACTTC. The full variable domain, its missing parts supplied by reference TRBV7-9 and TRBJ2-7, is DTGVSQNPRHKITKRGQNVTFRCDPISEHNRLYWYRQTLGQGPEFLTYFQNEAQLEKSRLLSDRFSAERPKGSFSTLEIQRTEQGDSAMYLCASSLELAGGAYEQYFGPGTRLTVT.

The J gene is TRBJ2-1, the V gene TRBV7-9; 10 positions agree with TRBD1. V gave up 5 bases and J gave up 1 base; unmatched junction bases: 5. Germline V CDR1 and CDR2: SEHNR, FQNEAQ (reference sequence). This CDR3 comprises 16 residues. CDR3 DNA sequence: TGTGCCAGCAGCCCGACAGGGGGCGCTTCCTACAATGAGCAGTTCTTC. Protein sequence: CASSPTGGASYNEQFF. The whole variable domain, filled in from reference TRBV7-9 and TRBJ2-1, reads DTGVSQNPRHKITKRGQNVTFRCDPISEHNRLYWYRQTLGQGPEFLTYFQNEAQLEKSRLLSDRFSAERPKGSFSTLEIQRTEQGDSAMYLCASSPTGGASYNEQFFGPGTRLTVL.

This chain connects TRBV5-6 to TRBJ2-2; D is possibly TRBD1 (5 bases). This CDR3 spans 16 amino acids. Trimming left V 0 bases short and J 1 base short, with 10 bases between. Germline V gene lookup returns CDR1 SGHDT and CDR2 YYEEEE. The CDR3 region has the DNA TGTGCCAGCAGCTTGGCAGCCCAGGGGAACACCGGGGAGCTGTTTTTT. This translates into CASSLAAQGNTGELFF.

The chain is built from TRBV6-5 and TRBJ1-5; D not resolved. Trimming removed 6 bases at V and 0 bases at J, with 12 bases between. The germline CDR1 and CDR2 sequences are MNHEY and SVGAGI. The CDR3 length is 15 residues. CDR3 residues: CASRRTPTSNQPQHF. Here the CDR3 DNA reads TGTGCCAGCAGGAGGACTCCGACTAGCAATCAGCCCCAGCATTTT.

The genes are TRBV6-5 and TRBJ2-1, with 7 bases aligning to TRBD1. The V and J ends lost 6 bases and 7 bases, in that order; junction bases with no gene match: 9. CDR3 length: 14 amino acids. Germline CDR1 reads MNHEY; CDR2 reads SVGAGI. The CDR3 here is CASSLDRVKNEQFF. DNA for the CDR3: TGTGCCAGCAGCCTAGACAGGGTAAAGAATGAGCAGTTCTTC.

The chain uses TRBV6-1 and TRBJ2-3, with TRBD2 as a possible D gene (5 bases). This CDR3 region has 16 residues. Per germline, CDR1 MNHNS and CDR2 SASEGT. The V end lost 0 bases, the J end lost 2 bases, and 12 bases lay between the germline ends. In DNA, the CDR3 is TGTGCCAGCAGTGAAGCGCATCGGGGATACACAGATACGCAGTATTTT. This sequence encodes CASSEAHRGYTDTQYF.

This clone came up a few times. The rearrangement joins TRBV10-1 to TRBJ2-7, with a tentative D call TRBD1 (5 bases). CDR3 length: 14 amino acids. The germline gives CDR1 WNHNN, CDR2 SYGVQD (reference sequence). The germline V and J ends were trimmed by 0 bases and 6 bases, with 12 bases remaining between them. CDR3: CASSESGPGSEQYF. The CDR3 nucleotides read TGCGCCAGCAGTGAGTCGGGGCCCGGCAGCGAGCAGTACTTC.

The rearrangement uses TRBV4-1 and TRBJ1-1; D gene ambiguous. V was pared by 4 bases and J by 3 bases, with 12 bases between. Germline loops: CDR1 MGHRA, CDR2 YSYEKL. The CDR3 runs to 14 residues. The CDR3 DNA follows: TGCGCCAGCAGCCTCGTCCCGCGGGACACTGAAGCTTTCTTT. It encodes CASSLVPRDTEAFF.

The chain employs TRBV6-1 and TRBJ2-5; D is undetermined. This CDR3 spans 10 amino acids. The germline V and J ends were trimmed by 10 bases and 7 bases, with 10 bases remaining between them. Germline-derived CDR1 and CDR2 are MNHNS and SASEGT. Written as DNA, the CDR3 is TGTGCCAACGAGGAAGGGACCCAGTACTTC. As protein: CANEEGTQYF.

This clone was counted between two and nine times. Here the CDR3 DNA reads TGTGCCAGCAGTTATAACAGGGGAGGGGAGCTGTTTTTT. Residues: CASSYNRGGELFF. The chain links TRBV6-5 to TRBJ2-2, with TRBD1 identical over 7 bases. V shed 3 bases, J shed 8 bases, and the junction held 3 bases outside the gene matches. The CDR3 length is 13 residues. The V gene's germline CDR1 is MNHEY and CDR2 SVGAGI.

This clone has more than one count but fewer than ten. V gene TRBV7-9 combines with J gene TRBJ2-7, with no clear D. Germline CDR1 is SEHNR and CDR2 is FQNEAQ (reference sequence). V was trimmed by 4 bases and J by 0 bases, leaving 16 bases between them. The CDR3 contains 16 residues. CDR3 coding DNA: TGTGCCAGCAGCTCATCCCGAGCTGAAGACTCCTACGAGCAGTACTTC. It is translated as CASSSSRAEDSYEQYF.

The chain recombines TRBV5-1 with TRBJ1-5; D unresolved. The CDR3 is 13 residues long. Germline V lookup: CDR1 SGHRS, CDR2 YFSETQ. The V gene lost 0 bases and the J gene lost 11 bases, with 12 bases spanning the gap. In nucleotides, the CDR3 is TGCGCCAGCAGCTTGGGCAGCCTCGAGGCCCAGCATTTT. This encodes CASSLGSLEAQHF.

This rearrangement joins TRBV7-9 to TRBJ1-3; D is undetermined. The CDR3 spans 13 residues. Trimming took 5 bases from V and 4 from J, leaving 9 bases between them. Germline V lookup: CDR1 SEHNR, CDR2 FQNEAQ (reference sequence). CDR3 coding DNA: TGTGCCAGCAGCCCCCCCCGGGGAAACACCATATATTTT. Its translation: CASSPPRGNTIYF.

The CDR3 region is CATEKGQGAQDEQFF. The CDR3 coding sequence is TGTGCCACCGAAAAGGGGCAGGGGGCGCAGGATGAGCAGTTCTTC. The chain carries TRBV6-1 and TRBJ2-1, with 8 positions matching TRBD1. The V gene end was trimmed by 10 bases and the J gene end by 8 bases; junction bases not matched to a gene: 16. In germline, CDR1 is MNHNS, CDR2 SASEGT. CDR3 length: 15 amino acids.

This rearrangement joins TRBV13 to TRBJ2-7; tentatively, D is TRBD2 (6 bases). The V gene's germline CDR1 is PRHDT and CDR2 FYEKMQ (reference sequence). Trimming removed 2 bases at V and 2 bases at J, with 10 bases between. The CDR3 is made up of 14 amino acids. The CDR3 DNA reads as TGTGCCAGCAGCTTAAAGCGGGCGACCTACGAGCAGTACTTC. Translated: CASSLKRATYEQYF.

The CDR3 nucleotides read TGTGCCAGCAGACAACAACTCACAGGCTCTGGGGCCAACGTCCTGACTTTC. Encoded protein: CASRQQLTGSGANVLTF. The V and J genes are TRBV5-4 and TRBJ2-6; D might be TRBD1 (5 bases). Trimming cost V 5 bases and J 0 bases, with 15 bases left between them. The CDR3 runs to 17 residues. Germline CDR1 reads SGHNT; CDR2 reads YYREEE (reference sequence). Combining the CDR3 with reference TRBV5-4 and TRBJ2-6 gives the whole variable domain ETGVTQSPTHLIKTRGQQVTLRCSSQSGHNTVSWYQQALGQGPQFIFQYYREEENGRGNFPPRFSGLQFPNYSSELNVNALELDDSALYLCASRQQLTGSGANVLTFGAGSRLTVL.